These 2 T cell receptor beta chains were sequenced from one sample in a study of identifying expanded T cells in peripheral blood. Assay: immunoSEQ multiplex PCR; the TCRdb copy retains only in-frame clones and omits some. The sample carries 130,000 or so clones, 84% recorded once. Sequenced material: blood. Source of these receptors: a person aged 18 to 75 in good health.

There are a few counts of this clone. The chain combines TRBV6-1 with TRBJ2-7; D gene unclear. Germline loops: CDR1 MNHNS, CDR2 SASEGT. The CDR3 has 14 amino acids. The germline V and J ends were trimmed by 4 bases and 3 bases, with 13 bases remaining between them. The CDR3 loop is CASSVVFPRYEQYF. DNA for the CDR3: TGTGCCAGCAGTGTAGTATTCCCCCGCTACGAGCAGTACTTC.

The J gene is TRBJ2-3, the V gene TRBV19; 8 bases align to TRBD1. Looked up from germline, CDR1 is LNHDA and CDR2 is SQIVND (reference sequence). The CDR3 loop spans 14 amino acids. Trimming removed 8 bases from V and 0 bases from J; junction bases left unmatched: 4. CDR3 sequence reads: CASSQGASTDTQYF. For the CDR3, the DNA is TGTGCCAGTTCTCAGGGGGCGAGCACAGATACGCAGTATTTT.